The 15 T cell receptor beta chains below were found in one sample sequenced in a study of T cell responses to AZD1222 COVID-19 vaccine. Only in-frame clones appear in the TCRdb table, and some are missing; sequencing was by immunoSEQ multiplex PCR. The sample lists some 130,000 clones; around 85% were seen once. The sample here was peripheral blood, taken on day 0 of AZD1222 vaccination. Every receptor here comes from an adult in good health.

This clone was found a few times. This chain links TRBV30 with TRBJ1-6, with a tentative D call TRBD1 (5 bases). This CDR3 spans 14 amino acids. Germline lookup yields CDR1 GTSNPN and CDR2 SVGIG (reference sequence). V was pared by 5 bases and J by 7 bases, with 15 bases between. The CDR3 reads CAWSFGALNSPLHF. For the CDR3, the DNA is TGTGCCTGGTCCTTCGGGGCCCTGAATTCACCCCTCCACTTT.

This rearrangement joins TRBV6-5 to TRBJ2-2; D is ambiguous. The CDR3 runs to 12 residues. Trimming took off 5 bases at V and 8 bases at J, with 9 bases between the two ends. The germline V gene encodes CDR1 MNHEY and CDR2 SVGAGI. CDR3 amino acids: CASSIHWGELFF. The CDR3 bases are TGTGCCAGCAGTATCCACTGGGGGGAGCTGTTTTTT.

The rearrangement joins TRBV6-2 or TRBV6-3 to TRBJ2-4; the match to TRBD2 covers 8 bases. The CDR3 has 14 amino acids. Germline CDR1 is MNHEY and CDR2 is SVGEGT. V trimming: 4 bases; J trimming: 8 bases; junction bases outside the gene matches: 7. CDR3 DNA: TGTGCCAGCAGTTCCCTCGGGGGGGGAGACATTCAGTACTTC. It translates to CASSSLGGGDIQYF.

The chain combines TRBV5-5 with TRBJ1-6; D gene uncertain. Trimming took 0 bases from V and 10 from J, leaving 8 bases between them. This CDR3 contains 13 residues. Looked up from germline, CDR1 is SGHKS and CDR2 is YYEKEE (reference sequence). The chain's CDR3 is CASSLDLRSPLHF. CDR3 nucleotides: TGTGCCAGCAGCTTGGATCTCCGATCACCCCTCCACTTT.

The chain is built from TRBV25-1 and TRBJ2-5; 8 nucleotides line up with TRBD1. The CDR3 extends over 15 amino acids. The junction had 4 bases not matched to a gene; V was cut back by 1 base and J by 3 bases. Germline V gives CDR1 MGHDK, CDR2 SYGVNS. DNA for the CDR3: TGTGCCAGCAGTGAATTAGGACAGGGAGAAGAGACCCAGTACTTC. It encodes CASSELGQGEETQYF. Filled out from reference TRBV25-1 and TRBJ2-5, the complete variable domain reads EADIYQTPRYLVIGTGKKITLECSQTMGHDKMYWYQQDPGMELHLIHYSYGVNSTEKGDLSSESTVSRIRTEHFPLTLESARPSHTSQYLCASSELGQGEETQYFGPGTRLLVL.

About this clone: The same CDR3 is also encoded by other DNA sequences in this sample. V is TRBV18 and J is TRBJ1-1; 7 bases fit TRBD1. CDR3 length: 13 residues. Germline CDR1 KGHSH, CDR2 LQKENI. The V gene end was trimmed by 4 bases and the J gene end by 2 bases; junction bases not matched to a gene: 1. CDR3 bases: TGTGCCAGCTCACAGGGGGCAAACACTGAAGCTTTCTTT. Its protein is CASSQGANTEAFF.

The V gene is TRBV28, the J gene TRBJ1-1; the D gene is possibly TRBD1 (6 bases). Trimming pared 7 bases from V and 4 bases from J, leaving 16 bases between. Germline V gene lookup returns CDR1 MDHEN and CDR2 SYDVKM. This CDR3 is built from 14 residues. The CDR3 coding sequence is TGTGCCAGCACCCCCCTGCTGGGGGCCACTGAAGCTTTCTTT. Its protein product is CASTPLLGATEAFF.

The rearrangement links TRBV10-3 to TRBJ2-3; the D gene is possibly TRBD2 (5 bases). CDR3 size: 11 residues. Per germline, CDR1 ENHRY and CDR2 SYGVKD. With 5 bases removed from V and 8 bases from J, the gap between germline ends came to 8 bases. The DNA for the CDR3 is TGTGCCATCAGTCAAGGAGGTACGCAGTATTTT. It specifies CAISQGGTQYF.

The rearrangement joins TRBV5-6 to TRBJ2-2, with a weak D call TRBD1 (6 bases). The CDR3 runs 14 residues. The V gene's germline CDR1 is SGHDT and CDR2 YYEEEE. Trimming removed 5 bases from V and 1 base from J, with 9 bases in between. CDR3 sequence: CASRLTGNTGELFF. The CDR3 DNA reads TGTGCCAGCAGATTGACAGGGAACACCGGGGAGCTGTTTTTT.

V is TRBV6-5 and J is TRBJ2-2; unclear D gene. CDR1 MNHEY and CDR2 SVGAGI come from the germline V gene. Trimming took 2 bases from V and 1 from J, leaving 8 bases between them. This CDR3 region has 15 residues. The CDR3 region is CASSYVQMNTGELFF. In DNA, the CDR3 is TGTGCCAGCAGTTACGTCCAGATGAACACCGGGGAGCTGTTTTTT.

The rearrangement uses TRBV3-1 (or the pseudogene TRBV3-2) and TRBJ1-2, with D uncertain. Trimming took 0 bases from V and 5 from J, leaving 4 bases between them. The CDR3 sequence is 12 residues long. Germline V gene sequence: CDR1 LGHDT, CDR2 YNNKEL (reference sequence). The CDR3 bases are TGTGCCAGCAGCCAAGAGGGGTATGGCTACACCTTC. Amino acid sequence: CASSQEGYGYTF.

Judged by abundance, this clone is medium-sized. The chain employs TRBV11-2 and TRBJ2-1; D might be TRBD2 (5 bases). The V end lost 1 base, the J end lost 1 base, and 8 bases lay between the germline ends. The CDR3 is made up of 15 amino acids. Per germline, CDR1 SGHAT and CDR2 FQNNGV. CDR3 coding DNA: TGTGCCAGCAGCTTAGGCGGGCAATCCTACAATGAGCAGTTCTTC. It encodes CASSLGGQSYNEQFF.

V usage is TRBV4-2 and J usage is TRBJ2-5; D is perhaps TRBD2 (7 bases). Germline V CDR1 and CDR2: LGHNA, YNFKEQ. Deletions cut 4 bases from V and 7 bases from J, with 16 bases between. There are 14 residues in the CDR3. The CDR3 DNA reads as TGTGCCAGCAGCCGAGGGGGGGAAGAAGGGACCCAGTACTTC. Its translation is CASSRGGEEGTQYF.

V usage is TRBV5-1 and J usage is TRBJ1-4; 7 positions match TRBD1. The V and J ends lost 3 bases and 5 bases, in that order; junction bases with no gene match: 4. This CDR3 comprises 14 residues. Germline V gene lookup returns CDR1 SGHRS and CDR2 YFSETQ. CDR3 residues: CASSYGTANEKLFF. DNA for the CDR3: TGCGCCAGCAGCTACGGGACAGCGAATGAAAAACTGTTTTTT.

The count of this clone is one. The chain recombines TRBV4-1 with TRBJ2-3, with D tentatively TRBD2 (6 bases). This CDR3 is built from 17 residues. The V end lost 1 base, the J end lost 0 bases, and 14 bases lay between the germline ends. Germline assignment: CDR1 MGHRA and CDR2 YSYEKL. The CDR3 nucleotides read TGCGCCAGCAGCCAAGTCAATGGACTACCTAGCACAGATACGCAGTATTTT. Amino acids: CASSQVNGLPSTDTQYF.